This T cell receptor (beta chain) was sequenced in a study of cytomegalovirus exposure and HLA in healthy donors. Study background: Of 300 to 500 genotyped donors, around 86% grouped in the Caucasian-associated ancestry cluster. Notes on the study in general: Common viral pathogens seemed to be connected with several of the most significant clusters, according to a later analysis. Sequencing likely caused a cluster of highly shared sequence variants.

Details on this clone: Its target is unknown.

The PCR was carried out with 60 Vbeta primers and 13 Jbeta primers. Sequencing was performed with immunoSEQ multiplex PCR; in TCRdb, only in-frame clones are kept and a portion is missing. The sample holds some 180,000 clones; roughly 74% are singletons and the top ten take approximately 2.6%. This sequence originates from a female donor in good health and CMV-seronegative. The sequenced sample consisted of PBMCs.

Written as DNA, the CDR3 is TGCGCCAGCAGCTTGGGACACTGGGGGGGGACACAAAACCTTTACGAGCAGTACTTC. Translation: CASSLGHWGGTQNLYEQYF. The rearrangement uses TRBV5-1 and TRBJ2-7, with D possibly TRBD2 on 7 matching bases. The CDR3 runs to 19 residues. V gave up 0 bases and J gave up 4 bases, with 26 bases separating them. Germline V gene sequence: CDR1 SGHRS, CDR2 YFSETQ.